The rows below give T cell receptor beta chains drawn from one sample of a study of blood T cell repertoires in COVID-19. Data came from immunoSEQ multiplex PCR; TCRdb stores just in-frame clones and leaves some out. The sample contains 190,000 or so clones, over 80% of which appear only once. Sequencing used PBMCs or T cells enriched from blood (not recorded which). These receptors were taken from a man younger than 45 who had recovered from COVID-19. CDR3s include the opening cysteine and the closing phenylalanine or tryptophan. D genes are given only for firm matches. A clone size is listed for some rows: how often the clone was seen (once, few, many), or a class if it is expanded.

d_call clone_size j_call v_call cdr3_nt cdr3_aa
. . TRBJ1-1 TRBV4-3 TGCGCCAGCAGCCAGGAAGGACATCACACTGAAGCTTTCTTT CASSQEGHHTEAFF
. . TRBJ2-4 TRBV20-1 TGCAGTGCTAGTCGGGGAGCGGCCAAAAACATTCAGTACTTC CSASRGAAKNIQYF
. once TRBJ2-7 TRBV5-1 TGCGCCAGCAGCTTGGGTGGGGGCAAAGGCCGCTACGAGCAGTACTTC CASSLGGGKGRYEQYF
. . TRBJ1-5 TRBV6-2/TRBV6-3 TGTGCCAGCAGTTACTCGGGAGGGGGGTTCCAGCCCCAGCATTTT CASSYSGGGFQPQHF
. . TRBJ1-5 TRBV12-3/TRBV12-4 TGTGCCAGCAGTCAACAGGGCTATCAGCCCCAGCATTTT CASSQQGYQPQHF
. . TRBJ1-2 TRBV19 TGTGCCAGAGGACATTATGGCTACACCTTC CARGHYGYTF
TRBD1 . TRBJ1-2 TRBV12-3/TRBV12-4 TGTGCCAGCAGTTTAGGACAGGGTTATGGCTACACCTTC CASSLGQGYGYTF
. . TRBJ2-6 TRBV5-1 TGCGCCAGCAGCTTCGGGGACTCTGGGGCCAACGTCCTGACTTTC CASSFGDSGANVLTF
TRBD2 once TRBJ2-1 TRBV4-1 TGCGCCAGCAGCCAAGCGGGGGAGGGGATGAATGAGCAGTTCTTC CASSQAGEGMNEQFF
TRBD1 once TRBJ2-7 TRBV5-1 TGCGCCAGCAGCTTCGCACCTGGACAGGCCTCCTACGAGCAGTACTTC CASSFAPGQASYEQYF
. . TRBJ2-1 TRBV18 TGTGCCAGCACCGGGGACATATACAATGAGCAGTTCTTC CASTGDIYNEQFF
. once TRBJ1-5 TRBV19 TGTGCCAGCGGAGGGGGGGCGCATCATCAGCCCCAGCATTTT CASGGGAHHQPQHF
TRBD1 once TRBJ2-7 TRBV5-4 TGTGCCAGCAGCTACCCGGGACAGGGGGGCGAGCAGTACTTC CASSYPGQGGEQYF
. . TRBJ2-3 TRBV10-2 TGCGCCAGCAGGTGGGCAGGGGCTAGCACAGATACGCAGTATTTT CASRWAGASTDTQYF
. . TRBJ2-7 TRBV30 TGTGCCTGGAGTGTCGGAGTGGGAGGATCCTACGAGCAGTACTTC CAWSVGVGGSYEQYF
. . TRBJ2-1 TRBV9 TGTGCCAGCAGCGTAAGTGTTGGACGGGACTACAATGAGCAGTTCTTC CASSVSVGRDYNEQFF
TRBD2 . TRBJ2-1 TRBV2 TGTGCCAGCGACAAACTAGCGGGAGTTAATGAGCAGTTCTTC CASDKLAGVNEQFF
. . TRBJ1-5 TRBV6-5 TGTGCCAGCAGCCTGGAGGAGGGCAATCAGCCCCAGCATTTT CASSLEEGNQPQHF
. . TRBJ1-5 TRBV5-8 TGTGCCAGCAGCACAGGGATTTATAGCAATCAGCCCCAGCATTTT CASSTGIYSNQPQHF
TRBD2 . TRBJ2-1 TRBV14 TGTGCCAGCAGCCAAGGTCAAACTAGCGGGAGCGACAATGAGCAGTTCTTC CASSQGQTSGSDNEQFF
. few TRBJ1-1 TRBV27 TGTGCCAGCAGTTCAGGACAGAACACTGAAGCTTTCTTT CASSSGQNTEAFF
TRBD1 . TRBJ2-1 TRBV6-5 TGTGCCAGCAGTTCCTTAGGACAGGGTCCCTACAATGAGCAGTTCTTC CASSSLGQGPYNEQFF